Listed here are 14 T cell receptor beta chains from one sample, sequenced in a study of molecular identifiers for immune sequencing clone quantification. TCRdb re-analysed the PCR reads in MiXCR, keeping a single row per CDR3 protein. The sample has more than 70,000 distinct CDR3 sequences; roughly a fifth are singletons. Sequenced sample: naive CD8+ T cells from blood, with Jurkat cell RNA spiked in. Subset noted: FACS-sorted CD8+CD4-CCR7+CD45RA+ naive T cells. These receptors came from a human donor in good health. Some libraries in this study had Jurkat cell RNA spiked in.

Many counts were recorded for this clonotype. This CDR3 is CASSLLGGNEKLFF. The CDR3 coding sequence is TGTGCCAGCAGTTTACTCGGCGGTAATGAAAAACTGTTTTTT. The chain has TRBV27 and TRBJ1-4, with D uncertain. V lost 2 bases to trimming and J lost 4 bases, with 8 bases between them. Looked up from germline, CDR1 is MNHEY and CDR2 is SMNVEV (reference sequence). CDR3 length: 14 amino acids.

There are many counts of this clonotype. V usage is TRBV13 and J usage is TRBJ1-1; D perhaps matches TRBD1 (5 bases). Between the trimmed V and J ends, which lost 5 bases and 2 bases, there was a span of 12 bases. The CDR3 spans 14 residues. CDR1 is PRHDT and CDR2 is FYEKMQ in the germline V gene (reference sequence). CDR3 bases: TGTGCCAGCAGCCAACGAGGGGCCAACACTGAAGCTTTCTTT. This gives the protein CASSQRGANTEAFF.

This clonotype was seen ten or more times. This CDR3 reads CSARIVDTQYF. The CDR3 DNA sequence: TGCAGTGCTCGAATAGTGGATACGCAGTATTTT. The chain is built from TRBV20-1 and TRBJ2-3; no definite D call. From germline, CDR1 is DFQATT and CDR2 SNEGSKA (reference sequence). The CDR3 contains 11 residues. V was clipped by 5 bases and J by 6 bases, with 9 bases between them.

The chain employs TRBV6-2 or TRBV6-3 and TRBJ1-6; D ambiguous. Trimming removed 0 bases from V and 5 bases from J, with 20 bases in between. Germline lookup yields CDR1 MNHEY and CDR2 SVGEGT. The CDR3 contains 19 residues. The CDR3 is CASSYSSRRKTLNNSPLHF. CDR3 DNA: TGTGCCAGCAGTTACTCGAGTAGGAGGAAGACTCTCAATAATTCACCCCTCCACTTT.

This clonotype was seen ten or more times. The CDR3 nucleotides read TGTGCCAGCAGCTTAGCCCTAGCAGGGGATACGCAGTATTTT. It encodes CASSLALAGDTQYF. The chain employs TRBV7-9 and TRBJ2-3; tentatively, D is TRBD1 or TRBD2 (5 bases each). Deletions cut 0 bases from V and 6 bases from J, with 10 bases between. There are 14 residues in the CDR3. Germline V CDR1 and CDR2: SEHNR, FQNEAQ (reference sequence).

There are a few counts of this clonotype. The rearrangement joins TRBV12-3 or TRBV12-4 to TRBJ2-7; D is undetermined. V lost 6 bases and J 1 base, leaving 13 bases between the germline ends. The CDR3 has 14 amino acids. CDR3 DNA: TGTGCCAGCAGCCCTTCGGGTTTGTCCTACGAGCAGTACTTC. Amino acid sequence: CASSPSGLSYEQYF.

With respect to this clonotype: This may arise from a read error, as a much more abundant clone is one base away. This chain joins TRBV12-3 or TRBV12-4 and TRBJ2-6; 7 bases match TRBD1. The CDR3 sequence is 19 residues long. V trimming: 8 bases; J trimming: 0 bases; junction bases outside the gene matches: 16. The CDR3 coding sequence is TGTGCCAGCGGTCACAGGGGAATAGAGCTCTTCTCTGGGGCCAACGTCCTGACTTTC. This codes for CASGHRGIELFSGANVLTF.

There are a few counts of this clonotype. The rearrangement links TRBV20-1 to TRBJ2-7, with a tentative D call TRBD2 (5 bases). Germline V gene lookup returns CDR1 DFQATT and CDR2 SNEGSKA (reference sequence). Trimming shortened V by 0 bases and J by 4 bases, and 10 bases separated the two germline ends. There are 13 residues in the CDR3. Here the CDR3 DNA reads TGCAGTGCTAGAGATCTGGGAGAGTACGAGCAGTACTTC. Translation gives CSARDLGEYEQYF.

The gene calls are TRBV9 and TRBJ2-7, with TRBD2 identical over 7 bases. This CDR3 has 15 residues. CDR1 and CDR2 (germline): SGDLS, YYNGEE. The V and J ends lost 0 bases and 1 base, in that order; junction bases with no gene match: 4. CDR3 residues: CASSVGSSGSYEQYF. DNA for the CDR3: TGTGCCAGCAGCGTAGGGTCTAGCGGATCCTACGAGCAGTACTTC.

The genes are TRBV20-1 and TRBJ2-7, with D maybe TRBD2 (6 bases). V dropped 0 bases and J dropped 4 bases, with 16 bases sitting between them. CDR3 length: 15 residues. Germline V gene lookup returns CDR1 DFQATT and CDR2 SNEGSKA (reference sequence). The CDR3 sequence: CSARDRRGMLYEQYF. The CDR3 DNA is TGCAGTGCTAGAGATCGACGGGGGATGTTGTACGAGCAGTACTTC.

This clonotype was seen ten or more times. The CDR3 DNA follows: TGTGCCAGCAGCCAATTCGACTATGGCTACACCTTC. It is translated as CASSQFDYGYTF. The chain carries TRBV16 and TRBJ1-2; the D is unclear. Germline loops: CDR1 KGHSY, CDR2 FQNENV. There are 12 residues in the CDR3. Deletions cut 1 base from V and 3 bases from J, with 3 bases between. Supplemented by reference TRBV16 and TRBJ1-2, the full variable domain reads GEEVAQTPKHLVRGEGQKAKLYCAPIKGHSYVFWYQQVLKNEFKFLISFQNENVFDETGMPKERFSAKCLPNSPCSLEIQATKLEDSAVYFCASSQFDYGYTFGSGTRLTVV.

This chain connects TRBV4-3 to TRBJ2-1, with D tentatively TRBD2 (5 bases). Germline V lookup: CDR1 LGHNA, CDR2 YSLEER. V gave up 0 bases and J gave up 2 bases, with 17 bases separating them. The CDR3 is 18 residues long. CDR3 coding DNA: TGCGCCAGCAGCCAAGATAAAGGCTTAGGAGGACCCTACAATGAGCAGTTCTTC. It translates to CASSQDKGLGGPYNEQFF.

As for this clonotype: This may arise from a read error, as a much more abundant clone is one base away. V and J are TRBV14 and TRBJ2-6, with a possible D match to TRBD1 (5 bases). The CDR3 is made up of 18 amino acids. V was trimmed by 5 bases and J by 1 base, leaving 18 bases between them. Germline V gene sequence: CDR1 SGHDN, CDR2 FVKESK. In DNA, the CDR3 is TGTGCCAGCAGCTTACCGGGCAGGGTAGCATCTGGGGCCAACGTCCTGACTTTC. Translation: CASSLPGRVASGANVLTF.

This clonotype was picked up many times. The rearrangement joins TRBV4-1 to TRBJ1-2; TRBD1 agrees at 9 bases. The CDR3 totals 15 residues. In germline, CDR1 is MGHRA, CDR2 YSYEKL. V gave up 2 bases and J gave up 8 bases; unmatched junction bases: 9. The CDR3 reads CASSQSPGQGWGYTF. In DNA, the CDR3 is TGCGCCAGCAGCCAAAGTCCGGGACAGGGCTGGGGCTACACCTTC.